Each of the 22 T cell receptor beta chains below was sequenced from the same sample in a study of identical twins. TCRdb re-analysed the 5' RACE reads in MiXCR, keeping a single row per CDR3 protein. The data contain approximately 410,000 distinct CDR3 sequences, 18% of them seen just once; the ten biggest clones take up 10% to 15%. Sequencing was performed on naive T cells sorted from blood. Source of these receptors: a man over 45 in good health.

The V and J genes are TRBV19 and TRBJ2-6, with 7 bases that match TRBD1. There are 19 residues in the CDR3. CDR1 and CDR2 from the germline V gene are LNHDA and SQIVND (reference sequence). The ends lost 3 bases at V and 0 bases at J; junction bases unmatched: 11. The CDR3 here is CASSIAPGTVFSGANVLTF. DNA for the CDR3: TGTGCCAGTAGTATCGCTCCCGGGACAGTCTTCTCTGGGGCCAACGTCCTGACTTTC.

This clonotype was seen repeatedly, ten times or more. The chain employs TRBV7-2 and TRBJ2-2; a weak D match, TRBD1 (6 bases). This CDR3 is 17 amino acids long. The germline V gene encodes CDR1 SGHTA and CDR2 FQGNSA. V lost 5 bases and J 2 bases, leaving 18 bases between the germline ends. The DNA of the CDR3 is TGTGCCAGCAGCCACAGGGTCCTCGTGTCTAACACCGGGGAGCTGTTTTTT. This codes for CASSHRVLVSNTGELFF.

This clonotype was picked up a small number of times. V usage is TRBV27 and J usage is TRBJ2-3; 10 bases match TRBD2. V gave up 5 bases and J gave up 2 bases; unmatched junction bases: 4. This CDR3 comprises 15 residues. Germline CDR1 reads MNHEY; CDR2 reads SMNVEV (reference sequence). This chain's CDR3 is CASSPGTSVTDTQYF. The CDR3 region has the DNA TGTGCCAGCAGTCCCGGGACTAGCGTCACAGATACGCAGTATTTT.

The V and J genes are TRBV4-1 and TRBJ2-5; D not resolved. Looked up from germline, CDR1 is MGHRA and CDR2 is YSYEKL. V lost 4 bases and J 1 base, leaving 10 bases between the germline ends. This CDR3 has 14 residues. The CDR3 DNA reads TGCGCCAGCAGCCGACGGAACAGCCAAGAGACCCAGTACTTC. This gives the protein CASSRRNSQETQYF.

A few counts support this clonotype. The gene calls are TRBV3-1 and TRBJ2-7; no firm D call. The V and J ends lost 4 bases and 6 bases respectively, with 10 bases between them. Germline V gene sequence: CDR1 LGHDT, CDR2 YNNKEL (reference sequence). The CDR3 extends over 12 amino acids. CDR3 loop: CASSPDEREQYF. CDR3 nucleotides: TGTGCCAGCAGCCCAGACGAGCGCGAGCAGTACTTC.

This clonotype was recorded many times. The chain is built from TRBV20-1 and TRBJ1-5; 7 bases fit TRBD1. This CDR3 is 16 amino acids long. With 6 bases clipped from V and 0 bases from J, the junction kept 11 bases outside the gene matches. Germline V gene sequence: CDR1 DFQATT, CDR2 SNEGSKA (reference sequence). CDR3 bases: TGCAGTGCGTCCGCCTCAGGGGGAGATAGCAATCAGCCCCAGCATTTT. It specifies CSASASGGDSNQPQHF.

This clonotype was seen many times. The chain joins TRBV10-1 to TRBJ1-1, with unresolved D. V was shortened by 7 bases and J by 3 bases, with 12 bases between the two germline ends. Per germline, CDR1 WNHNN and CDR2 SYGVQD (reference sequence). The CDR3 length is 13 residues. The CDR3 loop reads CASTLGRDTEAFF. CDR3 bases: TGCGCCAGCACCCTTGGCCGGGACACTGAAGCTTTCTTT.

This clonotype was found a few times. J is TRBJ1-1 and V is TRBV9, with D possibly TRBD1 on 6 matching bases. The CDR3 has 13 amino acids. The ends were cut back, 3 bases at V and 4 bases at J, with 10 bases in the middle. Germline V gene sequence: CDR1 SGDLS, CDR2 YYNGEE. CDR3 in DNA: TGTGCCAGCAGCGGAAGGGGGGCCACTGAAGCTTTCTTT. Protein product: CASSGRGATEAFF.

This clonotype came up a few times. The chain is built from TRBV4-3 and TRBJ2-1; TRBD2 aligns across 7 bases. The CDR3 spans 17 residues. V was clipped by 0 bases and J by 4 bases; unmatched bases: 9. Germline assignment: CDR1 LGHNA and CDR2 YSLEER. The CDR3 DNA reads as TGCGCCAGCAGCCAAGATCCTGTGGGAGGGCAATACAATGAGCAGTTCTTC. It codes for CASSQDPVGGQYNEQFF.

The chain couples TRBV28 to TRBJ2-3; TRBD2 might be the D (6 bases). Germline CDR1 is MDHEN and CDR2 is SYDVKM. The germline V and J ends were trimmed by 5 bases and 7 bases, with 16 bases remaining between them. This CDR3 comprises 14 residues. DNA for the CDR3: TGTGCCAGCAGTGAGTCCCCTGGGGGGTATACGCAGTATTTT. Residues: CASSESPGGYTQYF.

This clonotype showed up just a few times. The chain recombines TRBV7-2 with TRBJ1-5; 8 positions match TRBD1. This CDR3 comprises 17 residues. After removal of 2 bases from V and 1 base from J, the junction contained 7 bases not matched to a gene. The germline CDR1 and CDR2 sequences are SGHTA and FQGNSA. The chain's CDR3 is CASSLKDRVGSNQPQHF. CDR3 coding DNA: TGTGCCAGCAGCTTAAAGGACAGGGTGGGAAGCAATCAGCCCCAGCATTTT.

The chain recombines TRBV30 with TRBJ2-1, with a possible D match to TRBD2 (5 bases). CDR1 GTSNPN and CDR2 SVGIG come from the germline V gene (reference sequence). The CDR3 length is 15 residues. The ends were cut back, 2 bases at V and 2 bases at J, with 13 bases in the middle. CDR3 loop: CAWSTRALTYNEQFF. The CDR3 DNA is TGTGCCTGGAGTACGAGGGCCCTCACCTACAATGAGCAGTTCTTC.

The rearrangement joins TRBV15 to TRBJ1-1; 7 positions match TRBD1. The CDR3 is 15 amino acids. Per germline, CDR1 LNHNV and CDR2 YYDKDF (reference sequence). Trimming removed 0 bases from V and 5 bases from J; junction bases left unmatched: 6. In DNA form, the CDR3 reads TGTGCCACCAGCAGAGATCATGGCAGGGGGACTGAAGCTTTCTTT. Its protein is CATSRDHGRGTEAFF.

This clonotype was counted between two and nine times. The CDR3 region has the DNA TGTGCCAGCAGTTCGAGCGGGTCCCCCCCAGAGACCCAGTACTTC. Protein sequence: CASSSSGSPPETQYF. V usage is TRBV27 and J usage is TRBJ2-5, with D possibly TRBD2 on 6 matching bases. The germline CDR1 and CDR2 sequences are MNHEY and SMNVEV (reference sequence). CDR3 size: 15 residues. V lost 4 bases to trimming and J lost 4 bases, with 16 bases between them.

This chain joins TRBV7-9 and TRBJ2-3; D is perhaps TRBD1 or TRBD2 (5 bases each). Per the germline V gene, CDR1 is SEHNR and CDR2 is FQNEAQ (reference sequence). Trimming removed 5 bases from V and 2 bases from J, with 11 bases in between. The CDR3 length is 14 residues. The CDR3: CASSREGITDTQYF. The CDR3 coding sequence is TGTGCCAGCAGCAGAGAGGGGATCACAGATACGCAGTATTTT.

This clonotype was observed at least ten times. This rearrangement joins TRBV12-3 or TRBV12-4 to TRBJ2-1; TRBD1 aligns across 8 bases. The ends lost 5 bases at V and 14 bases at J; junction bases unmatched: 11. CDR3 size: 13 residues. CDR3 bases: TGTGCCAGCAGTCCTACTCCGGACAGGGATAAGTTCTTC. This codes for CASSPTPDRDKFF.

This chain connects TRBV7-9 to TRBJ2-5, with unresolved D. V lost 5 bases, J lost 5 bases, and 9 bases lay in between. From germline, CDR1 is SEHNR and CDR2 FQNEAQ (reference sequence). CDR3 length equals 12 residues. The CDR3 bases are TGTGCCAGCAGCCAAGAAACGGAGACCCAGTACTTC. Encoded protein: CASSQETETQYF.

This chain links TRBV12-3 or TRBV12-4 with TRBJ2-2; 8 positions agree with TRBD2. The CDR3 spans 14 residues. V lost 8 bases and J lost 4; bases outside the gene matches: 6. The CDR3 bases are TGTGCCAGCCGGGAGGGCCTAATCACCGGGGAGCTGTTTTTT. It yields the protein CASREGLITGELFF.

This chain joins TRBV29-1 and TRBJ2-7; unclear D gene. The CDR3 has 14 residues. The V end was cut by 6 bases, the J end by 0 bases, with 15 bases between. CDR1 is SQVTM, CDR2 ANQGSEA, per germline. The CDR3 loop reads CSVAARLSSYEQYF. The DNA for the CDR3 is TGCAGCGTCGCCGCGCGACTTAGCTCCTACGAGCAGTACTTC.

The gene calls are TRBV4-2 and TRBJ2-7; TRBD1 matches 8 bases. The CDR3 extends over 15 amino acids. Looked up from germline, CDR1 is LGHNA and CDR2 is YNFKEQ. With V trimmed by 0 bases and J by 3 bases, 4 bases remained unmatched. CDR3: CASSQEITGGYEQYF. The DNA of the CDR3 is TGTGCCAGCAGCCAAGAAATAACAGGGGGCTACGAGCAGTACTTC.

This clonotype was recorded at least ten times. The chain links TRBV3-1 to TRBJ2-5; D is uncertain. The germline V gene has CDR1 LGHDT and CDR2 YNNKEL (reference sequence). This CDR3 comprises 14 residues. V dropped 1 base and J dropped 4 bases, with 10 bases sitting between them. The CDR3 DNA reads TGTGCCAGCAGCCAAGCGGCAGTCCTAGAGACCCAGTACTTC. Residues: CASSQAAVLETQYF.

The chain uses TRBV20-1 and TRBJ1-1; D not certain. The V end lost 2 bases, the J end lost 3 bases, and 10 bases lay between the germline ends. CDR3 size: 13 residues. Germline CDR1 DFQATT, CDR2 SNEGSKA (reference sequence). The CDR3 loop is CSARPDVHTEAFF. CDR3 DNA sequence: TGCAGTGCTAGACCCGACGTACACACTGAAGCTTTCTTT.